This entry features one T cell receptor beta chain sequence. Antigen: not known. The V gene's germline CDR1 is SGHRS and CDR2 YFSETQ. The V gene lost 4 bases and the J gene lost 10 bases, with 23 bases spanning the gap. The CDR3 totals 16 residues. Produced via immunoSEQ multiplex PCR; TCRdb's table is partial and in-frame only. The sample holds 150,000 to 200,000 clones; over 85% are singletons and the top ten take around 0.98%. This specimen belongs to a study of T cell responses to AZD1222 COVID-19 vaccine. Study conclusions and caveats: Only a handful of individuals given AZD1222 were seropositive at baseline. The CD4 TCRs associated with vaccination extended across spike and predominated at 160-218 and 743-854.

Material: peripheral blood, obtained 28 days after the second dose of the MenACWY control vaccine. This TCR came from an adult who received the MenACWY meningococcal vaccine as a control. V usage is TRBV5-1 and J usage is TRBJ1-4, with TRBD1 as a possible D gene (6 bases). Written as DNA, the CDR3 is TGCGCCAGCAGCCTATCCTGGGACACGGCATTCGGAAAACTGTTTTTT. Translated: CASSLSWDTAFGKLFF.